The clone carrying this TCR beta chain was seen at least ten times. Its antigen is undetermined. Sample time point: pre-sensitization, week 0. Treatment indicated: therapeutic diphenylcyclopropenone sensitization with weekly scalp DPC. The study extracted total RNA from unfractionated whole blood. These data come from a study of human T cells and chemical hapten exposure. Points from the study as a whole: Controls had significantly fewer large CDR3 similarity clusters than were formed by expanded TCRs.

The library tagged individual cDNA molecules with unique molecular identifiers. One entry per CDR3 protein, called by TCRdb with MiXCR from the RACE reads. The sample has some 360,000 distinct CDR3 sequences; more than 4.5% are singletons. CDR3 length equals 15 residues. Trimming removed 0 bases at V and 5 bases at J, with 13 bases between. Germline-derived CDR1 and CDR2 are MGHRA and YSYEKL. The sample consisted of whole blood, taken in connection with sensitization to the hapten diphenylcyclopropenone (DPC). The TCR was taken from a woman aged 45-60 years with alopecia areata. Some clones in this sample may be carry-over from other donors' samples. The V call is TRBV4-1, the J call TRBJ1-1; tentative D call: TRBD1 (5 bases). The CDR3 loop reads CASSQERSGGTEAFF. The DNA for the CDR3 is TGCGCCAGCAGCCAAGAAAGAAGCGGGGGAACTGAAGCTTTCTTT.